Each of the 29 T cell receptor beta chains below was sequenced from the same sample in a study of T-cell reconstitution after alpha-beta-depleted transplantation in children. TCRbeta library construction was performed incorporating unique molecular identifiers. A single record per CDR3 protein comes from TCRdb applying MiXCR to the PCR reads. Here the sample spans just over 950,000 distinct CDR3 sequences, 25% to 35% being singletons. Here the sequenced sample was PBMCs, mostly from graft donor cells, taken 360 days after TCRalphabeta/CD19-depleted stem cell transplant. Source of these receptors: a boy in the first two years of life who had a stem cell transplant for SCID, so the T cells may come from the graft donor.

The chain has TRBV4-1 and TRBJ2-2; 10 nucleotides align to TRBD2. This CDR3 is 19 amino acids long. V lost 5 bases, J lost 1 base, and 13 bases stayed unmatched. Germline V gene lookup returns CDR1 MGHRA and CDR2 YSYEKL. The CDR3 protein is CASSRASYRLAGNTGELFF. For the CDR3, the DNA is TGCGCCAGCAGCAGAGCCTCATACCGACTAGCGGGGAACACCGGGGAGCTGTTTTTT.

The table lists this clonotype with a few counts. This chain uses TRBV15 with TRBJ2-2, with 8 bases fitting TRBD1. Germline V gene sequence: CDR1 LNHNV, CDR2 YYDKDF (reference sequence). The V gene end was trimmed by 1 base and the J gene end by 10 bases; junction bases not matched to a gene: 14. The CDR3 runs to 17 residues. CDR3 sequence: CATSRVRDRWAREELFF. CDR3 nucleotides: TGTGCCACCAGCAGAGTGCGGGACAGGTGGGCCCGGGAGGAGCTGTTTTTT.

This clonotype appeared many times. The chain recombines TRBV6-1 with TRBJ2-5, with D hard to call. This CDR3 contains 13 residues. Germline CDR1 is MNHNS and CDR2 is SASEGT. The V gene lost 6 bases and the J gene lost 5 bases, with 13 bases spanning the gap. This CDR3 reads CASSPTLGETQYF. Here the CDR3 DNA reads TGTGCCAGCAGCCCTACCTTGGGCGAGACCCAGTACTTC.

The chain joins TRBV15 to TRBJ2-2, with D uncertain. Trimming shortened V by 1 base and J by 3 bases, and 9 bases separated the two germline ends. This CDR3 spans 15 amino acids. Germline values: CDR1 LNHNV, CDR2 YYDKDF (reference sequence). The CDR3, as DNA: TGTGCCACCAGCAGAGCTGGGTACGACACCGGGGAGCTGTTTTTT. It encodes CATSRAGYDTGELFF.

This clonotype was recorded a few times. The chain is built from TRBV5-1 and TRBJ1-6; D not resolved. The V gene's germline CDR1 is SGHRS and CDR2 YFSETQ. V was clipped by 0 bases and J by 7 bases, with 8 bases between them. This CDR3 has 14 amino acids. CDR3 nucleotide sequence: TGCGCCAGCAGCTTGGGACATCCAAATTCACCCCTCCACTTT. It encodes CASSLGHPNSPLHF. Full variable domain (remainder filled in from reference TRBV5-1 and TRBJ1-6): KAGVTQTPRYLIKTRGQQVTLSCSPISGHRSVSWYQQTPGQGLQFLFEYFSETQRNKGNFPGRFSGRQFSNSRSEMNVSTLELGDSALYLCASSLGHPNSPLHFGNGTRLTVT.

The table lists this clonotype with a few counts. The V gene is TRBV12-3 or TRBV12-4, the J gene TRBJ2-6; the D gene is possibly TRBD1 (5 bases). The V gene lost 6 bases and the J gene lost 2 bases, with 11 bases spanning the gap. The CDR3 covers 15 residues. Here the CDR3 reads CASSSDSPGANVLTF. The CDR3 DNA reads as TGTGCCAGCAGCTCCGACAGCCCTGGGGCCAACGTCCTGACTTTC.

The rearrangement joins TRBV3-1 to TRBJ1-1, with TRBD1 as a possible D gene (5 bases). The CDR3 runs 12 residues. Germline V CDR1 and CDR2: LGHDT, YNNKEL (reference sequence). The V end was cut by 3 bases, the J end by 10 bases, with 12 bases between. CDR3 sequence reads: CASSHGGTGAFF. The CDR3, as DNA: TGTGCCAGCAGCCATGGGGGAACGGGAGCTTTCTTT. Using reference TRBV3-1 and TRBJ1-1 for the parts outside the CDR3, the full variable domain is DTAVSQTPKYLVTQMGNDKSIKCEQNLGHDTMYWYKQDSKKFLKIMFSYNNKELIINETVPNRFSPKSPDKAHLNLHINSLELGDSAVYFCASSHGGTGAFFGQGTRLTVV.

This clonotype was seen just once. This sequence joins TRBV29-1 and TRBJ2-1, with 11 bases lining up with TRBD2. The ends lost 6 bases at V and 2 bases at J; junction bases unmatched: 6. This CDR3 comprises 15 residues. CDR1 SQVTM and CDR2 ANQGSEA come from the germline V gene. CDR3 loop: CSVAATSGAYNEQFF. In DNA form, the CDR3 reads TGCAGCGTCGCAGCGACTAGCGGGGCCTACAATGAGCAGTTCTTC.

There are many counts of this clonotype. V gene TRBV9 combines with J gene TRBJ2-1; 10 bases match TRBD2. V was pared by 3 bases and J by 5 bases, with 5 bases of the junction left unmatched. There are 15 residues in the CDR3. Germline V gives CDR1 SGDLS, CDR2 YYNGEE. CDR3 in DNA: TGTGCCAGCAGCGCCCTAGCGGGGGACCACAATGAGCAGTTCTTC. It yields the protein CASSALAGDHNEQFF.

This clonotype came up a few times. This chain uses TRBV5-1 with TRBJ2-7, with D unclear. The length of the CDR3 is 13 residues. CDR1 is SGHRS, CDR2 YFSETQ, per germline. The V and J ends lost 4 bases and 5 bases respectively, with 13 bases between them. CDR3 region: CASSRAEAHEQYF. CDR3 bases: TGCGCCAGCAGCCGAGCTGAAGCCCACGAGCAGTACTTC. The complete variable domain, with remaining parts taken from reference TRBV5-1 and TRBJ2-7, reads KAGVTQTPRYLIKTRGQQVTLSCSPISGHRSVSWYQQTPGQGLQFLFEYFSETQRNKGNFPGRFSGRQFSNSRSEMNVSTLELGDSALYLCASSRAEAHEQYFGPGTRLTVT.

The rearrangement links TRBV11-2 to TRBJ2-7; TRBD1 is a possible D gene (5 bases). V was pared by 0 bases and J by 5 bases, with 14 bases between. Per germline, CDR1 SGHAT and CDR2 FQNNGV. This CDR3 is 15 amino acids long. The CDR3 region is CASSLDRVTLDEQYF. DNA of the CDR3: TGTGCCAGCAGCTTAGACAGGGTGACTCTCGACGAGCAGTACTTC.

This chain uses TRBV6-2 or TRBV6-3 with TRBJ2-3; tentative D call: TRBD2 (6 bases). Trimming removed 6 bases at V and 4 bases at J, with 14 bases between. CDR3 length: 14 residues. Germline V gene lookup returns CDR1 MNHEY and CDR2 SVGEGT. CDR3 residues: CASSPAREADTQYF. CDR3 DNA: TGTGCCAGCAGCCCCGCCAGGGAGGCAGATACGCAGTATTTT.

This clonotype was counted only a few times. In DNA, the CDR3 is TGTGCCAGCAGAACCGGGACTAGCGGGGGGGAAACCGGGGAGCTGTTTTTT. Translated: CASRTGTSGGETGELFF. The chain has TRBV12-3 or TRBV12-4 and TRBJ2-2; 16 bases are shared with TRBD2. The V segment lost 6 bases and the J segment 5 bases; nucleotides outside the gene matches: 6. The CDR3 runs to 17 residues.

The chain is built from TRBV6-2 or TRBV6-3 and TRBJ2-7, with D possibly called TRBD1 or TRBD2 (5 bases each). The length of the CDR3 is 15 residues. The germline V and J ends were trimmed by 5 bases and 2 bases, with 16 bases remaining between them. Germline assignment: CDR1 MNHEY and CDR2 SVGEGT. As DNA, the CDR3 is TGTGCCAGCAGTACCCCCGCCCCGGGACCCTACGAGCAGTACTTC. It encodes CASSTPAPGPYEQYF.

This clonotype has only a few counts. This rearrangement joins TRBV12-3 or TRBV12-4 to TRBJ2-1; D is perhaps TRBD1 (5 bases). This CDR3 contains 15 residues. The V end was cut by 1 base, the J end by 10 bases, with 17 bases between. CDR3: CASSLDPRAAVEQFF. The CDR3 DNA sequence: TGTGCCAGCAGTTTAGACCCCAGGGCAGCCGTAGAGCAGTTCTTC.

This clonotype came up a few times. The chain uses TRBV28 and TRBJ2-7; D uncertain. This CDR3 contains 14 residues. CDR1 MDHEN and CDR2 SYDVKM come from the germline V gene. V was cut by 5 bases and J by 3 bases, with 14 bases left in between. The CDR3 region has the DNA TGTGCCAGCAGTATTAAGCCGGAGTTCTACGAGCAGTACTTC. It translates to CASSIKPEFYEQYF.

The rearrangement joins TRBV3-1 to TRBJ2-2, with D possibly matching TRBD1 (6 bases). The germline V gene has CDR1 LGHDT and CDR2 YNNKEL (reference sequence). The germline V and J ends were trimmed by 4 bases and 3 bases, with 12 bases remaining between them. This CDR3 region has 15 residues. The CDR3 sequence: CASSPRGWYTGELFF. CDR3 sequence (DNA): TGTGCCAGCAGCCCCAGGGGATGGTACACCGGGGAGCTGTTTTTT. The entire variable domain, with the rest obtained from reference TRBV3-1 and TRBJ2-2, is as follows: DTAVSQTPKYLVTQMGNDKSIKCEQNLGHDTMYWYKQDSKKFLKIMFSYNNKELIINETVPNRFSPKSPDKAHLNLHINSLELGDSAVYFCASSPRGWYTGELFFGEGSRLTVL.

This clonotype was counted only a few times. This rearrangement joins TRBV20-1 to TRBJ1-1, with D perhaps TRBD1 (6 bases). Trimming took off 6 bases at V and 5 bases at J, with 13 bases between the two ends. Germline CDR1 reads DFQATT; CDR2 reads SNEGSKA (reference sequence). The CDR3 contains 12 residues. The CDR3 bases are TGCAGTGCAATCACAGGGCTAACTGAAGCTTTCTTT. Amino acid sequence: CSAITGLTEAFF.

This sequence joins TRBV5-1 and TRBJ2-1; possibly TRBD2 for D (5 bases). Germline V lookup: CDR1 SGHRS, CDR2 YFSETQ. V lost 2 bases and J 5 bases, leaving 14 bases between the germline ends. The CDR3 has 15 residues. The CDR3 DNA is TGCGCCAGCAGCTTAGACCACGAGGGTCACAATGAGCAGTTCTTC. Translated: CASSLDHEGHNEQFF.

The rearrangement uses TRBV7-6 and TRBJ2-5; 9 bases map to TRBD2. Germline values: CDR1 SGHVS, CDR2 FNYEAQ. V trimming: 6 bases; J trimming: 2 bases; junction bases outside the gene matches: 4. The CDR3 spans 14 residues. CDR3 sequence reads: CASRTSGLQETQYF. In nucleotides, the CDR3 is TGTGCCAGCAGAACTAGCGGGTTACAAGAGACCCAGTACTTC. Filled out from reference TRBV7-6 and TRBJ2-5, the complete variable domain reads GAGVSQSPRYKVTKRGQDVALRCDPISGHVSLYWYRQALGQGPEFLTYFNYEAQQDKSGLPNDRFSAERPEGSISTLTIQRTEQRDSAMYRCASRTSGLQETQYFGPGTRLLVL.

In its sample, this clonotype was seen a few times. CDR3 DNA: TGCAGCGTTGAAGTTGACAGGATCGAAGAGACCCAGTACTTC. Translated: CSVEVDRIEETQYF. The chain couples TRBV29-1 to TRBJ2-5; a possible D gene is TRBD1 (6 bases). The germline CDR1 and CDR2 sequences are SQVTM and ANQGSEA. Trimming pared 1 base from V and 3 bases from J, leaving 12 bases between. The CDR3 runs to 14 residues.

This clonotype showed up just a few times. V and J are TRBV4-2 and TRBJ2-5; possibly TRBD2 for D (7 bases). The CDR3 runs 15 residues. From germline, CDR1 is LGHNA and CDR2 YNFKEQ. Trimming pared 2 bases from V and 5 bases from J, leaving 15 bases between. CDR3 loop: CASSQLGAGGETQYF. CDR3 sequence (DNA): TGTGCCAGCAGCCAACTGGGGGCCGGGGGGGAGACCCAGTACTTC.

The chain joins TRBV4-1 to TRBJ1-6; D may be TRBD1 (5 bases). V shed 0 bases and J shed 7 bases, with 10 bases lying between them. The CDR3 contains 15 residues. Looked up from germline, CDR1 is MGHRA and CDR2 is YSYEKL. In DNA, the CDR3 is TGCGCCAGCAGCCAAGATGGGCGGGGGAATTCACCCCTCCACTTT. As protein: CASSQDGRGNSPLHF.

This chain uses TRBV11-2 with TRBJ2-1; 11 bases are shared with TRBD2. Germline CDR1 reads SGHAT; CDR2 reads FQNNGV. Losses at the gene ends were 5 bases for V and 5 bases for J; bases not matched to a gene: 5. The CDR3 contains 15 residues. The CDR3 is CASSITSGGNNEQFF. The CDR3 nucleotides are TGTGCCAGCAGCATAACTAGCGGGGGCAACAATGAGCAGTTCTTC.

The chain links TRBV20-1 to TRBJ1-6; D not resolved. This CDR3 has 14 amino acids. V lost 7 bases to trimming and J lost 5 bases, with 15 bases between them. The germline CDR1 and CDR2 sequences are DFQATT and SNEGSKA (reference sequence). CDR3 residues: CSGTGVSHNSPLHF. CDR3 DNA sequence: TGCAGTGGTACGGGAGTATCACATAATTCACCCCTCCACTTT.

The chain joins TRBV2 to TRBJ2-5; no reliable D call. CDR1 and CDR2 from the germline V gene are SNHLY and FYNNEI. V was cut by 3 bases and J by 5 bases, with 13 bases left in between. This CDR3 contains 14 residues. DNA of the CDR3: TGTGCCAGCAGTGACCTTTCTATAGGGGAGACCCAGTACTTC. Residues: CASSDLSIGETQYF. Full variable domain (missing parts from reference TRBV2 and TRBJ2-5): EPEVTQTPSHQVTQMGQEVILRCVPISNHLYFYWYRQILGQKVEFLVSFYNNEISEKSEIFDDQFSVERPDGSNFTLKIRSTKLEDSAMYFCASSDLSIGETQYFGPGTRLLVL.

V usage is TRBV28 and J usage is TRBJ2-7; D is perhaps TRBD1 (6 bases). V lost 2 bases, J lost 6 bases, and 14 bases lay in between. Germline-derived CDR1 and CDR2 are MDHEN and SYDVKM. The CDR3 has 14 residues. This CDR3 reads CASSLRFQGSEQYF. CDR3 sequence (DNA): TGTGCCAGCAGTTTAAGGTTCCAGGGGTCCGAGCAGTACTTC.

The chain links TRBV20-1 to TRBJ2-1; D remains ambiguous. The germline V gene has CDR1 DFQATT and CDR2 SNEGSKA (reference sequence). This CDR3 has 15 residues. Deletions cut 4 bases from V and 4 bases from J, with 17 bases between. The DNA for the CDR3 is TGCAGTGCTAAAACCCAAGTAGGCTATTACAATGAGCAGTTCTTC. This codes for CSAKTQVGYYNEQFF.

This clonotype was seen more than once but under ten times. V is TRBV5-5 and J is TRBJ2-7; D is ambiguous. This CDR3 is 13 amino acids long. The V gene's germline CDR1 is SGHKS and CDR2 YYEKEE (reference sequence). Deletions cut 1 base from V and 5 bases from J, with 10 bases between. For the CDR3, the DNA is TGTGCCAGCAGCTTGTTCCCTCGACACGAGCAGTACTTC. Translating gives CASSLFPRHEQYF.